The 8 T cell receptor beta chains listed next were all sequenced from one sample in a study of T cell repertoires in cytomegalovirus infection. Their cognate antigens are unknown. In TCRdb, the reads were re-called with MiXCR into one record per CDR3 protein. The sample holds tens of thousands of distinct CDR3 sequences, approximately 20% seen once. The specimen was PBMCs, sequenced either directly or after in vitro stimulation (not recorded which). Every receptor here comes from a human donor in good health (CMV status not recorded). Some clones in this sample may be carry-over from other donors' samples.

This rearrangement joins TRBV6-2 or TRBV6-3 to TRBJ2-7, with 7 positions matching TRBD2. With 7 bases clipped from V and 3 bases from J, the junction kept 9 bases outside the gene matches. This CDR3 has 14 amino acids. Germline CDR1 is MNHEY and CDR2 is SVGEGT. The CDR3 is CASNPGLRYYEQYF. CDR3 nucleotides: TGTGCCAGCAATCCGGGACTAAGATACTACGAGCAGTACTTC.

A few counts support this clonotype. The chain recombines TRBV28 with TRBJ2-3, with D possibly matching TRBD1 (6 bases). The CDR3 consists of 17 residues. The V and J ends lost 2 bases and 5 bases respectively, with 20 bases between them. Germline CDR1 reads MDHEN; CDR2 reads SYDVKM. Written as DNA, the CDR3 is TGTGCCAGCAGTTTAAACGATAACAGGGCGTGGGTAGATACGCAGTATTTT. This codes for CASSLNDNRAWVDTQYF.

V is TRBV5-4 and J is TRBJ2-4; 7 nucleotides agree with TRBD1. V trimming: 3 bases; J trimming: 5 bases; junction bases outside the gene matches: 5. The CDR3 spans 14 residues. From germline, CDR1 is SGHNT and CDR2 YYREEE (reference sequence). In DNA, the CDR3 is TGTGCCAGCAGCTCAGTCCAGGGGGAAAACATTCAGTACTTC. It codes for CASSSVQGENIQYF.

The chain uses TRBV6-2 or TRBV6-3 and TRBJ2-1; 10 nucleotides align to TRBD2. This CDR3 has 16 amino acids. The J segment lost 3 bases and the V segment lost 0 bases, leaving 2 bases of the junction unmatched. Germline V gene sequence: CDR1 MNHEY, CDR2 SVGEGT. In nucleotides, the CDR3 is TGTGCCAGCAGTTACTCTGGACTAGCGGTCTACAATGAGCAGTTCTTC. Amino acids: CASSYSGLAVYNEQFF.

This clonotype was detected a few times. The J gene is TRBJ2-1, the V gene TRBV5-4, with TRBD2 identical over 11 bases. Germline V CDR1 and CDR2: SGHNT, YYREEE (reference sequence). There are 16 residues in the CDR3. Losses at the gene ends were 5 bases for V and 8 bases for J; bases not matched to a gene: 12. The chain's CDR3 is CASSPILAGGGDEQFF. The DNA for the CDR3 is TGTGCCAGCAGTCCGATCCTAGCGGGAGGTGGCGATGAGCAGTTCTTC. Full variable domain (rest looked up from reference TRBV5-4 and TRBJ2-1): ETGVTQSPTHLIKTRGQQVTLRCSSQSGHNTVSWYQQALGQGPQFIFQYYREEENGRGNFPPRFSGLQFPNYSSELNVNALELDDSALYLCASSPILAGGGDEQFFGPGTRLTVL.

This clonotype appeared many times. The chain couples TRBV12-3 or TRBV12-4 to TRBJ2-1; D is unresolved. CDR3 size: 11 residues. Trimming stripped 1 base from V and 9 bases from J, with 4 bases between. This chain's CDR3 is CASSLGLEQFF. DNA for the CDR3: TGTGCCAGCAGTTTAGGACTTGAGCAGTTCTTC.

This clonotype was seen ten or more times. This chain links TRBV7-2 with TRBJ2-5; TRBD2 might be the D (6 bases). This CDR3 has 13 amino acids. Between the trimmed V and J ends, which lost 4 bases and 5 bases, there was a span of 11 bases. Germline loops: CDR1 SGHTA, CDR2 FQGNSA. The DNA of the CDR3 is TGTGCCAGCAGCTCGGGCCTAGCGGAGACCCAGTACTTC. It yields the protein CASSSGLAETQYF.

In its sample, this clonotype was seen a few times. The rearrangement links TRBV4-2 to TRBJ2-3; D gene ambiguous. The V end was cut by 0 bases, the J end by 5 bases, with 9 bases between. CDR1 and CDR2 from the germline V gene are LGHNA and YNFKEQ. The CDR3 is made up of 14 amino acids. CDR3 in DNA: TGTGCCAGCAGCCAAGACCCAAAGGGAGATACGCAGTATTTT. Protein: CASSQDPKGDTQYF.